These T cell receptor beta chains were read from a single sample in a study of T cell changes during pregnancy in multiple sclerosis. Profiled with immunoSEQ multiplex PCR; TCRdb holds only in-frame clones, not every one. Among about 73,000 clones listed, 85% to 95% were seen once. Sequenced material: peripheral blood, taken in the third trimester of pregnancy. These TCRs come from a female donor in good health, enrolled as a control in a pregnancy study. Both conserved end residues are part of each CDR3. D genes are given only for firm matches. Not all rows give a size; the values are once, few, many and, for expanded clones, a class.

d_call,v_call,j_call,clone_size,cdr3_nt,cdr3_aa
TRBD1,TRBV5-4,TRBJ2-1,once,TGTGCCAGCAGCTTAGGACAGGACTACAATGAGCAGTTCTTC,CASSLGQDYNEQFF
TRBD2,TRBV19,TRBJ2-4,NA,TGTGCCAAAATGAGGGAGGGCATTCAGTACTTC,CAKMREGIQYF
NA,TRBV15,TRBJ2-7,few,TGTGCCACCAGCAGAGCTGAGGACTCCTCCTACGAGCAGTACTTC,CATSRAEDSSYEQYF
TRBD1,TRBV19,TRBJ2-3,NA,TGTGCCAGTAGTCCTGGGACAGTTAGCACAGATACGCAGTATTTT,CASSPGTVSTDTQYF
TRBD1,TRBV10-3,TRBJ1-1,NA,TGTGCCATCAGTGAGTCGAGGGGGCAGAACACTGAAGCTTTCTTT,CAISESRGQNTEAFF
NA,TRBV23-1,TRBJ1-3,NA,TGCGCCAGCAGTCAATCCGACAGAGACTCTGGAAACACCATATATTTT,CASSQSDRDSGNTIYF
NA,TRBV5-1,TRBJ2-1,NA,TGCGCCAGCAGTCACATCCTTCGCGGGGGCACCTACAATGAGCAGTTCTTC,CASSHILRGGTYNEQFF
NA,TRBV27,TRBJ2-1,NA,TGTGCCAGCAGTTTAACGAGCTCCTACAATGAGCAGTTCTTC,CASSLTSSYNEQFF
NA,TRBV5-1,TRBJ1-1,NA,TGCGCCAGCAGTTCCTACCAGGGGACGACGAACACTGAAGCTTTCTTT,CASSSYQGTTNTEAFF
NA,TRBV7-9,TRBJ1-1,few,TGTGCCAGCAGCCGAGCGGGTGAGCGAGCTTTCTTT,CASSRAGERAFF
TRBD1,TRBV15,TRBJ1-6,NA,TGTGCCACCAGCACCGGACAGGGGGATTCACCCCTCCACTTT,CATSTGQGDSPLHF
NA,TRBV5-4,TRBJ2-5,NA,TGTGCCAGCAGCTCCCACAAACAGAAAGAGACCCAGTACTTC,CASSSHKQKETQYF
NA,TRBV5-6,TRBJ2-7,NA,TGTGCCAGCAGTGGCACAGACTCCTACGAGCAGTACTTC,CASSGTDSYEQYF
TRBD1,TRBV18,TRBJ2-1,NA,TGTGCCAGCTCACCTGGTACAGGGGGCGGAATTCTTGGGCAGTTCTTC,CASSPGTGGGILGQFF
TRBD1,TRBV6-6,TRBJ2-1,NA,TGTGCCAGCAGCGCGACAGGGCACCTGTTCTTC,CASSATGHLFF
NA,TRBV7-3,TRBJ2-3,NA,TGTGCCAGCAGCTTGGGCTTGTCAGATACGCAGTATTTT,CASSLGLSDTQYF
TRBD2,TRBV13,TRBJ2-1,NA,TGTGCCAGCAGCTTAGCGCCATGGACTAGCGGGAGGGCTTCGAGTGAGCAGTTCTTC,CASSLAPWTSGRASSEQFF
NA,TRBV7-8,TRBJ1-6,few,TGTGCCAGCAGCTTAGGGACGGGGTCACCCCTCCACTTT,CASSLGTGSPLHF
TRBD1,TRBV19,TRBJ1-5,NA,TGTGCCAGTAGTATAGAGGACAGGGGTGGAAATCAGCCCCAGCATTTT,CASSIEDRGGNQPQHF
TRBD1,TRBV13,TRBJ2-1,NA,TGTGCCAGCAGCCTCCGGGACAGGGGCGGGAATGAGCAGTTCTTC,CASSLRDRGGNEQFF
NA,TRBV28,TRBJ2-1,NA,TGTGCCAGCAGTTTTTGGGGGGGGGCTGTGAACAATGAGCAGTTCTTC,CASSFWGGAVNNEQFF
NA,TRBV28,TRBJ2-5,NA,TGTGCCAGCAGTTTTAATACAGGGGAGACCCAGTACTTC,CASSFNTGETQYF
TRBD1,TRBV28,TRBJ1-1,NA,TGTGCCAGCAGTGTCCCGACGGGACAGGGGGAAAGCGGAGCTTTCTTT,CASSVPTGQGESGAFF
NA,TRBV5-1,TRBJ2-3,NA,TGCGCCAGCAGCGCCACGGAGAGCACAGATACGCAGTATTTT,CASSATESTDTQYF
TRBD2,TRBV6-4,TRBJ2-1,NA,TGTGCCAGCAGTGACGGGACTAGCGGGAGGGATGAGCAGTTCTTC,CASSDGTSGRDEQFF
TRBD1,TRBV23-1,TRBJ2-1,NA,TGCGCCAGCAGTCAACAGACAGGGAACTCCTACAATGAGCAGTTCTTC,CASSQQTGNSYNEQFF
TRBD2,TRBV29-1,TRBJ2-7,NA,TGCAGCGTCAGGACTAGCGGGGGTGAGCAGTACTTC,CSVRTSGGEQYF
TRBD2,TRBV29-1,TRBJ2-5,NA,TGCAGCGTTGAAGGGGAGGGACTAGCGTTCCAAGAGACCCAGTACTTC,CSVEGEGLAFQETQYF
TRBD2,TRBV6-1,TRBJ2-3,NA,TGTGCCAGCAGTGAAAGGCTAGCGGGGATCACAGATACGCAGTATTTT,CASSERLAGITDTQYF
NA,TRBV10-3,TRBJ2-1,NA,TGTGCCATCAGTGAGTCGAGCGGAATTTACAATGAGCAGTTCTTC,CAISESSGIYNEQFF
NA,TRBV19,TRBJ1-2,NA,TGTGCCAGTAGTGGCTGGGTTCAGGGGTCGCGGGGCTACACCTTC,CASSGWVQGSRGYTF
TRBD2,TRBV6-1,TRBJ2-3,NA,TGTGCCAGCAGTGAGCTCGGGGGGGGGCCCACAGATACGCAGTATTTT,CASSELGGGPTDTQYF
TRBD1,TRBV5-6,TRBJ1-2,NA,TGTGCCAGCAGACACAGGGGGCGGGACTATGGCTACACCTTC,CASRHRGRDYGYTF
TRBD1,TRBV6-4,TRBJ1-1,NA,TGTGCCAGCAGCCTGGGGGGACAGCTTAACACTGAAGCTTTCTTT,CASSLGGQLNTEAFF
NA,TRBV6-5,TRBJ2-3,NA,TGTGCCAGCAGTTTTAGGGGGTTTTCAGATACGCAGTATTTT,CASSFRGFSDTQYF
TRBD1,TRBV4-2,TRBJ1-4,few,TGTGCCAGCAGCCAAGACGGGACAGGGGATAATGAAAAACTGTTTTTT,CASSQDGTGDNEKLFF
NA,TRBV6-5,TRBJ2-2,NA,TGTGCCAGTTCCCTCGGGGGATCCACCGGGGAGCTGTTTTTT,CASSLGGSTGELFF
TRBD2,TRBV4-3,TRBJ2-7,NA,TGCGCCAGCAGCCAAGATCTCATAGCGGGAGCCTACGAGCAGTACTTC,CASSQDLIAGAYEQYF
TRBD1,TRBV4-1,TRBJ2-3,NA,TGCGCCAGCAGCTTGGGACAGAGTCCAGATACGCAGTATTTT,CASSLGQSPDTQYF
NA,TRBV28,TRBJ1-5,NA,TGTGCCAGCAGTTCAGGACATCCCCAGCATTTT,CASSSGHPQHF
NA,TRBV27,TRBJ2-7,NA,TGTGCCAGCAGTTCCCGCGTACCCTACGAGCAGTACTTC,CASSSRVPYEQYF
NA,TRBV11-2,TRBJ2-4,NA,TGTGCCAGCAGCCCAGGGTGGAGGGGAATTCGAAACATTCAGTACTTC,CASSPGWRGIRNIQYF
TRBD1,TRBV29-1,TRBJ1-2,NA,TGCAGCGTTGAAGGCCGGGACAGCGTCTATGGCTACACCTTC,CSVEGRDSVYGYTF
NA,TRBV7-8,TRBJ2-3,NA,TGTGCCAGCAGCCAAACCGTCACAGGGATGGGTGGATTGGGCACAGATACGCAGTATTTT,CASSQTVTGMGGLGTDTQYF
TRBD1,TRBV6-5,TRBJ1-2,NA,TGTGCCAGCAGTGATGGGACAGGGACCTATGGCTACACCTTC,CASSDGTGTYGYTF
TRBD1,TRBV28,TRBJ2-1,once,TGTGCCAGCTCGGACAGGGGCTCCTACAATGAGCAGTTCTTC,CASSDRGSYNEQFF
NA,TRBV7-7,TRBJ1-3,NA,TGTGCTAGCAGCCGTGGTGGGGCTAACTCTGGAAACACCATATATTTT,CASSRGGANSGNTIYF
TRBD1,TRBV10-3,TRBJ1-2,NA,TGTGCCATCACTACGGACAGGGTGATAGGCTATGGCTACACCTTC,CAITTDRVIGYGYTF
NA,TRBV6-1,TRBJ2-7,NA,TGTGCCGTTGGAGCTCCCTACGAGCAGTACTTC,CAVGAPYEQYF
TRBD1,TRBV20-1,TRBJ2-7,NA,TGCAGTGCTAGTGGGACAGGCGAGCAGTACTTC,CSASGTGEQYF
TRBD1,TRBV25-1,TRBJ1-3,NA,TGTGCCAGCAGTGAAGCGGGGACAGGGCGCTCTGGAAACACCATATATTTT,CASSEAGTGRSGNTIYF